This T cell receptor beta chain was retrieved from a study of blood T cell repertoires in COVID-19. Study context: The study drew acute and convalescent COVID-19 samples from the United States, Italy and Spain. The cDNA or gDNA used as material had been derived from T cells, B-cell-depleted T cells, or PBMCs.

Source study methods: Amplification with reference gene primers provided the estimates of nucleated cell counts. Sequenced by immunoSEQ multiplex PCR; TCRdb stores in-frame clones only, minus some. Clone size and V and J calls were adopted from that table, with D and trimming inferred from the DNA. The table has around 480,000 clones, 87% seen once. CDR1 is SEHNR and CDR2 is FQNEAQ in the germline V gene (reference sequence). The germline V and J ends were trimmed by 4 bases and 4 bases, with 16 bases remaining between them. The CDR3 loop spans 16 amino acids. The sample comprised PBMCs or T cells enriched from blood (not recorded which). This chain connects TRBV7-9 to TRBJ1-4; D perhaps matches TRBD1 (6 bases). The TCR sequence derives from a woman aged 18-35 years who had recovered from COVID-19. The CDR3 DNA reads as TGTGCCAGCAGCTGGGATTTGGACAGCGTTAATGAAAAACTGTTTTTT. Protein sequence: CASSWDLDSVNEKLFF.